Listed below are T cell receptor beta chains from one sample, sequenced in a study of early T cells in non-severe SARS-CoV-2 infection. TCRdb reprocessed the 5' RACE reads via MiXCR and lists one record per CDR3 protein. Here the sample spans 30,000 to 40,000 distinct CDR3 sequences, under 7% being singletons. The sample taken for sequencing was whole blood. The receptors here all came from an adult who was a healthcare worker with PCR-confirmed SARS-CoV-2 infection or an uninfected control (not recorded which). The CDR3 runs from the conserved cysteine through the conserved F or W. D genes are given only for firm matches. The size field reads once, few, many, or a class for an expanded clone.

d_gene | abundance | j_gene | v_gene | CDR3aa | CDR3nt
TRBD1 | few | TRBJ2-5 | TRBV5-1 | CASRPTGTGVWETQYF | TGCGCCAGCAGGCCTACCGGGACAGGGGTGTGGGAGACCCAGTACTTC
. | many | TRBJ2-3 | TRBV18 | CASSPQEPDLDTQYF | TGTGCCAGCTCACCACAGGAACCCGACCTTGATACGCAGTATTTT
. | many | TRBJ2-1 | TRBV7-3 | CASSSGGKSYNEQFF | TGTGCCAGCAGCTCCGGTGGTAAATCCTACAATGAGCAGTTCTTC
. | many | TRBJ2-7 | TRBV4-2 | CASSQDMASFSYEQYF | TGTGCCAGCAGCCAAGATATGGCTAGCTTTTCCTACGAGCAGTACTTC
. | many | TRBJ2-7 | TRBV5-4 | CASSLWLSHEQYF | TGTGCCAGCAGCTTGTGGCTTTCCCACGAGCAGTACTTC
. | many | TRBJ1-5 | TRBV6-2/TRBV6-3 | CASSRGGSYPPQHF | TGTGCCAGCAGCCGGGGAGGATCATACCCGCCCCAGCATTTT
. | many | TRBJ2-3 | TRBV7-2 | CASSPSYLSTDTQYF | TGTGCCAGCAGCCCCTCCTATCTCTCCACAGATACGCAGTATTTT
. | many | TRBJ2-7 | TRBV5-1 | CASSLPGRQQYF | TGCGCCAGCAGCTTACCCGGCCGTCAGCAGTACTTC
. | many | TRBJ1-6 | TRBV7-9 | CASSLLTGSPLHF | TGTGCCAGCAGCTTATTGACGGGGTCACCCCTCCACTTT
TRBD2 | few | TRBJ2-1 | TRBV7-8 | CASSRSVLAGDYNEQFF | TGTGCCAGCAGCCGATCAGTTCTAGCGGGAGATTACAATGAGCAGTTCTTC
. | many | TRBJ1-2 | TRBV27 | CASSLREQGYGYTF | TGTGCCAGCAGTTTAAGGGAACAGGGTTATGGCTACACCTTC